This TCR beta chain emerged from a study of blood T cells in healthy people across ages (dated by TCRdb to between 2015 and 2017). General notes on the study: In model experiments, roughly one uniquely barcoded TCR beta cDNA molecule per two T cells was captured by template switching. For two donors (one aged 18 to 30 and one aged 80 or older), the study analyzed two additional independent replicas of 1 million unique cDNA reads from the same blood draw. Age-related changes in TCR beta repertoire diversity were measured in the study by deep sequencing normalized with unique cDNA molecular identifiers. Donors were grouped into four age groups: young (average approximately 15 years), middle-aged (roughly 40), aged (about 60) and long-lived (roughly 80).

This clonotype was counted between two and nine times. Its cognate antigen has yet to be identified. No quality values exist for individual bases; no much larger clone is one base distant. The library was prepared using 5' RACE. Instrument on record: Illumina HiSeq 2500. A second PCR of roughly 6 to 12 cycles was performed with a sample-barcoded 5' primer and a J-beta primer mix. A template-switch 5' adaptor carrying 12 random nucleotides introduced a unique molecular identifier onto each TCR beta cDNA molecule. At least 3 million CDR3-containing paired-end reads were obtained from each sample. The Mint cDNA synthesis kit, primed by a TRBC-specific oligonucleotide, was used to synthesize first-strand cDNA from all RNA. Following uracil-DNA glycosylase treatment, all cDNA underwent a first 18-cycle PCR with the universal primers M1SS and BC2_uni_R. As for how the authors treated the data: For normalization, 1 million high-quality reads, each with a distinct molecular identifier, were randomly selected from each sample. Reads sharing molecular identifiers were discarded rather than binned into consensus sequences. CDR3 identification, clonotype clustering and error correction used MiTCR with a Q25 quality threshold and the strictest error-elimination algorithm. A nonparametric unseen species model using Euler transformation provided a lower-bound estimate of total TCR beta diversity. In-frame beta chains were kept once TCRdb had trimmed the public reads at Q25 with fastp and called clones with MiXCR. Rows matching on CDR3 protein sequence are summarized as one entry with the most common DNA and genes. The V and J calls were determined by TCRdb, not by the authors. For this sample the table gives 450,000 to 600,000 distinct CDR3 sequences, of which over 25% were detected only once. Under 4.5% of the sample goes to the ten largest clones.

What the work shows at the level of the full study, not this receptor alone: The long-lived group showed more naive CD4+ T cells, fewer expanded clones and increased TCR diversity than the aged group, suggesting age selection. Estimates of total diversity based on one million sequenced T cells were regarded as lower bounds and as underestimates. Bulk unsorted PBMC profiling prevented conclusive comparison of naive and antigen-experienced compartments. As age increased, observed TCR beta diversity per million T cells dropped in a roughly linear way, and a significant reduction was already evident by age 40. Donor CMV infection status was unknown, potentially confounding age-related changes in expanded clonotypes. There was a strong correlation between observed TCR beta diversity and the percentage of naive T cells measured by flow cytometry.

Donors were a few dozen systemically healthy Caucasian individuals from Russia aged roughly 6 to 100 years. Approximately 11 milliliters of peripheral blood were drawn from each donor into EDTA-treated Vacutainer tubes. Ficoll-Paque density-gradient centrifugation was used to isolate PBMCs, with at least 6 million obtained per sample. Trizol reagent was used to extract total RNA from the PBMCs, yielding at least 6 micrograms per sample. The percentages of naive CD45RAhigh/CD27high T cells were determined by flow cytometry on a PBMC aliquot from every donor. The sample was also reused in another study, on T cells of mothers and their children. As described in the second report: Nine systemically healthy Caucasian individuals, comprising three mothers and their six children, were included as donors. cDNA synthesis consumed the entire amount of extracted RNA, loaded at about 1.5 ug RNA in each 15 ul reaction. Sample barcodes and 2-4 random nucleotides were added via the M1S primer in the second PCR. Over 10 million TCR beta CDR3 reads came from each mother, compared with around 3 million reads from each child. TCR recombination output is similarly shaped by thymic selection in related and unrelated pairs, with a minor effect exerted by inherited differences. Normalized repertoire overlap was always found to be slightly, but never significantly, higher in related mother-child pairs than in unrelated mother-child pairs. No persistent microchimeric T cell clones were found, with a detection sensitivity of 75 to 100 clones per million clonotypes. The study used deep NGS to compare TCR beta repertoires of mothers and children, seeking features distinguishing related mother-child pairs from unrelated individuals. The mean age was about 38 +/- 4 years for the mothers and approximately 11 +/- 4 years for the children. After adapter ligation with NEBNext reagents, the libraries were sequenced on Illumina HiSeq 2000 with 100+100 nt paired-end reads. To avoid cross-contamination, the mother libraries and the child libraries were prepared a month apart and sequenced in separate runs. For each donor, somewhere between roughly 450,000 and 2,000,000 distinct TCR beta clonotypes were identified. Naive TCR beta clonotypes were estimated from low-frequency clonotypes matched to each donor's FACS-determined naive share, without sorting.

Sequencing input: blood. The sequence derives from a boy between 2 and 10 years old in good health.

This receptor has the CDR3 CASSPTGSFQETQYF. The nucleotide sequence is TGTGCCAGCAGCCCAACTGGTAGCTTTCAAGAGACCCAGTACTTC. The chain is encoded by TRBV7-9 joined to TRBJ2-5; a confident D gene designation cannot be given. The CDR3 has 15 amino acids, counting the end cysteine and phenylalanine. The sequence is cut down to CDR3 DNA, 45 bases in frame from base 1. V drops 5 bases and J drops 2 bases, leaving 15 bases in between. The germline V gene (reference sequence) provides CDR1 SEHNR and CDR2 FQNEAQ.